The next 30 T cell receptor beta chains were all read from a single sample in a study of human T cells and chemical hapten exposure. Stated time point: patch test 2, 6 weeks after DPC sensitization. Treatment indicated: therapeutic diphenylcyclopropenone sensitization with weekly scalp DPC. TCRdb re-called the RACE reads through MiXCR, storing one row per CDR3 protein. This sample yields about 43,000 distinct CDR3 sequences, of which over 3% are seen a single time; roughly 7.3% belongs to the top ten. The sample was whole blood, taken in connection with sensitization to the hapten diphenylcyclopropenone (DPC). Receptors were obtained from a middle-aged man with alopecia areata. Some clones in this sample may be carry-over from other donors' samples.

Within the sample, this clonotype is medium-sized (0.01 to 0.1%). This chain uses TRBV20-1 with TRBJ2-1; 7 nucleotides match TRBD2. Germline V lookup: CDR1 DFQATT, CDR2 SNEGSKA (reference sequence). The V and J ends lost 3 bases and 4 bases, in that order; junction bases with no gene match: 12. The CDR3 totals 16 residues. The CDR3 DNA sequence: TGCAGTGCTAGCTCCACCTCTAGCGGAGATTACAATGAGCAGTTCTTC. It encodes CSASSTSSGDYNEQFF.

This clonotype appeared many times. The chain employs TRBV20-1 and TRBJ2-1, with a tentative D call TRBD2 (6 bases). CDR1 and CDR2 (germline): DFQATT, SNEGSKA (reference sequence). Trimming removed 6 bases from V and 0 bases from J, with 15 bases in between. CDR3 size: 15 residues. CDR3 nucleotides: TGCAGTGCCACGGGCGGGAAGGGCTCCTACAATGAGCAGTTCTTC. Protein product: CSATGGKGSYNEQFF.

Many counts were recorded for this clonotype. The genes are TRBV6-5 and TRBJ2-7; D unclear. Germline CDR1 reads MNHEY; CDR2 reads SVGAGI. V was trimmed by 0 bases and J by 4 bases, leaving 7 bases between them. The length of the CDR3 is 13 residues. The CDR3 DNA reads as TGTGCCAGCAGTTACTCAAGGATTTACGAGCAGTACTTC. Translating gives CASSYSRIYEQYF.

In its sample, this clonotype was seen many times. The chain recombines TRBV20-1 with TRBJ2-4; D is unresolved. Trimming removed 6 bases from V and 0 bases from J, with 9 bases in between. CDR1 is DFQATT and CDR2 is SNEGSKA in the germline V gene (reference sequence). The CDR3 extends over 13 amino acids. CDR3 sequence: CSAKFLAKNIQYF. The CDR3 nucleotides read TGCAGTGCCAAATTTCTAGCCAAAAACATTCAGTACTTC.

This clonotype appeared many times. The chain has TRBV7-8 and TRBJ2-3; the D is unclear. The CDR3 is 16 amino acids. Trimming cost V 3 bases and J 0 bases, with 13 bases left between them. The germline gives CDR1 SGHVS, CDR2 FQNEAQ. The CDR3 is CASSFRPVSSTDTQYF. CDR3 bases: TGTGCCAGCAGCTTCCGACCAGTATCAAGCACAGATACGCAGTATTTT.

A word on this clonotype: A much bigger clone sits one base away, suggesting this may be a read error. This chain joins TRBV7-8 and TRBJ1-5; the D is unclear. The germline gives CDR1 SGHVS, CDR2 FQNEAQ. The V end was cut by 1 base, the J end by 8 bases, with 9 bases between. CDR3 size: 13 residues. In DNA form, the CDR3 reads TGTGCCAGCAGCTTAGATTTGCGGGAGCCCCAGCATTTT. Protein product: CASSLDLREPQHF.

This clonotype was observed many times. The rearrangement links TRBV12-3 or TRBV12-4 to TRBJ1-5; no clear D gene. V shed 3 bases and J shed 3 bases, with 12 bases lying between them. The CDR3 sequence is 15 residues long. The chain's CDR3 is CASSFSGSSNQPQHF. CDR3 in DNA: TGTGCCAGCAGTTTTTCAGGAAGCTCCAATCAGCCCCAGCATTTT.

The genes are TRBV28 and TRBJ2-5; 9 nucleotides agree with TRBD1. Germline CDR1 and CDR2: MDHEN and SYDVKM. The CDR3 spans 15 residues. Trimming removed 4 bases from V and 0 bases from J; junction bases left unmatched: 3. This CDR3 is CASSWGQGYQETQYF. CDR3 DNA sequence: TGTGCCAGCAGTTGGGGACAGGGCTACCAAGAGACCCAGTACTTC.

This clonotype was observed many times. The chain recombines TRBV6-2 or TRBV6-3 with TRBJ2-7; D is perhaps TRBD2 (6 bases). The germline V gene encodes CDR1 MNHEY and CDR2 SVGEGT. Trimming pared 11 bases from V and 0 bases from J, leaving 20 bases between. The CDR3 runs to 15 residues. CDR3 region: CACKNGGILSYEQYF. CDR3 coding DNA: TGTGCCTGCAAAAATGGGGGGATCCTCTCCTACGAGCAGTACTTC.

Regarding this clonotype: A much larger clone lies a single base off, so this may be a read error. The rearrangement links TRBV18 to TRBJ2-5, with 8 positions matching TRBD2. There are 17 residues in the CDR3. Germline V gene lookup returns CDR1 KGHSH and CDR2 LQKENI. CDR3 residues: CTSSPGGRISGQETQYF. CDR3 DNA: TGTACCAGCTCACCGGGAGGGAGGATTAGCGGACAAGAGACCCAGTACTTC.

V gene TRBV18 combines with J gene TRBJ1-5; TRBD1 might be the D (6 bases). The ends were cut back, 4 bases at V and 2 bases at J, with 12 bases in the middle. Germline V lookup: CDR1 KGHSH, CDR2 LQKENI. CDR3 length equals 15 residues. As DNA, the CDR3 is TGTGCCAGCTCACGGTCAGGGGCCCGCAATCAGCCCCAGCATTTT. This gives the protein CASSRSGARNQPQHF. Full variable domain (rest looked up from reference TRBV18 and TRBJ1-5): NAGVMQNPRHLVRRRGQEARLRCSPMKGHSHVYWYRQLPEEGLKFMVYLQKENIIDESGMPKERFSAEFPKEGPSILRIQQVVRGDSAAYFCASSRSGARNQPQHFGDGTRLSIL.

This clonotype was picked up many times. The chain uses TRBV20-1 and TRBJ2-3; TRBD2 matches at 10 bases. J gave up 0 bases and V 2 bases, and 14 bases lay outside the gene matches. Germline V gene lookup returns CDR1 DFQATT and CDR2 SNEGSKA (reference sequence). There are 19 residues in the CDR3. This CDR3 reads CSARPGTSDPMDSTDTQYF. The CDR3 nucleotides are TGCAGTGCTAGACCCGGGACTAGCGACCCCATGGATAGCACAGATACGCAGTATTTT.

Ten or more counts support this clonotype. The V call is TRBV10-2, the J call TRBJ1-1; TRBD1 might be the D (5 bases). Germline V gene lookup returns CDR1 WSHSY and CDR2 SAAADI. Trimming pared 3 bases from V and 2 bases from J, leaving 7 bases between. The CDR3 runs 13 residues. In DNA, the CDR3 is TGCGCCAGCAGTGAACAGGATAACACTGAAGCTTTCTTT. Amino acids: CASSEQDNTEAFF.

This clonotype appeared many times. This rearrangement joins TRBV20-1 to TRBJ2-7; 7 bases map to TRBD1. The V and J ends lost 0 bases and 4 bases, in that order; junction bases with no gene match: 6. Germline V CDR1 and CDR2: DFQATT, SNEGSKA (reference sequence). The CDR3 covers 14 residues. As DNA, the CDR3 is TGCAGTGCTAGAGATAACAGGGGTATTTACGAGCAGTACTTC. This gives the protein CSARDNRGIYEQYF.

The sample holds many counts of this clonotype. The V and J genes are TRBV27 and TRBJ2-7, with TRBD1 identical over 7 bases. CDR1 and CDR2 from the germline V gene are MNHEY and SMNVEV (reference sequence). CDR3 length: 13 residues. The V segment lost 6 bases and the J segment 4 bases; nucleotides outside the gene matches: 6. The CDR3 nucleotides read TGTGCCAGCAGCTTACAGGGGTCTTACGAGCAGTACTTC. The encoded protein is CASSLQGSYEQYF.

This clonotype was detected only a few times. V gene TRBV3-1 combines with J gene TRBJ1-1; no firm D call. CDR3 length: 15 residues. V shed 4 bases and J shed 3 bases, with 15 bases lying between them. Germline V CDR1 and CDR2: LGHDT, YNNKEL (reference sequence). The CDR3 DNA is TGTGCCAGCAGCCGTGACCGACGGGGAGACACTGAAGCTTTCTTT. Translation gives CASSRDRRGDTEAFF. The full variable domain, its missing parts supplied by reference TRBV3-1 and TRBJ1-1, is DTAVSQTPKYLVTQMGNDKSIKCEQNLGHDTMYWYKQDSKKFLKIMFSYNNKELIINETVPNRFSPKSPDKAHLNLHINSLELGDSAVYFCASSRDRRGDTEAFFGQGTRLTVV.

This clonotype was observed many times. This sequence joins TRBV12-3 or TRBV12-4 and TRBJ2-5; TRBD1 or TRBD2 may be the D gene (6 bases each). The CDR3 has 15 residues. V dropped 6 bases and J dropped 5 bases, with 19 bases sitting between them. The CDR3 DNA follows: TGTGCCAGCAGCCCGGGGGCAGGGTTTCAGGAGACCCAGTACTTC. This encodes CASSPGAGFQETQYF.

This clonotype was detected many times. The V and J genes are TRBV3-1 and TRBJ2-7, with TRBD1 as a possible D gene (6 bases). CDR3 size: 11 residues. Germline V CDR1 and CDR2: LGHDT, YNNKEL (reference sequence). V was trimmed by 3 bases and J by 7 bases, leaving 7 bases between them. The CDR3 region has the DNA TGTGCCAGCAGCCAGGGGACAGAGCAGTACTTC. Protein: CASSQGTEQYF.

This clonotype was seen repeatedly, ten times or more. V and J are TRBV5-1 and TRBJ2-5, with D hard to call. The germline V gene encodes CDR1 SGHRS and CDR2 YFSETQ. The CDR3 length is 15 residues. Trimming stripped 2 bases from V and 0 bases from J, with 11 bases between. As DNA, the CDR3 is TGCGCCAGCAGCTTTTCCAGGAACCACCAAGAGACCCAGTACTTC. It translates to CASSFSRNHQETQYF. Using reference TRBV5-1 and TRBJ2-5 for the parts outside the CDR3, the full variable domain is KAGVTQTPRYLIKTRGQQVTLSCSPISGHRSVSWYQQTPGQGLQFLFEYFSETQRNKGNFPGRFSGRQFSNSRSEMNVSTLELGDSALYLCASSFSRNHQETQYFGPGTRLLVL.

This clonotype has a handful of counts. The chain combines TRBV2 with TRBJ2-7; TRBD2 agrees at 13 bases. V dropped 5 bases and J dropped 6; count of bases not matched to a gene: 7. The CDR3 consists of 15 residues. The germline V gene has CDR1 SNHLY and CDR2 FYNNEI. Written as DNA, the CDR3 is TGTGCCAGCAGTCCATCCGGGACTAGCGGGACCGAGCAGTACTTC. It translates to CASSPSGTSGTEQYF.

The table lists this clonotype with many counts. The V and J genes are TRBV18 and TRBJ2-7; D unresolved. V lost 2 bases, J lost 6 bases, and 8 bases lay in between. There are 12 residues in the CDR3. Per germline, CDR1 KGHSH and CDR2 LQKENI. The CDR3 DNA sequence: TGTGCCAGCTCACCATACGCTGGCGAGCAGTACTTC. Protein sequence: CASSPYAGEQYF.

The V call is TRBV6-6, the J call TRBJ2-7, with 9 positions matching TRBD2. There are 15 residues in the CDR3. Trimming at V came to 0 bases and at J to 1 base, leaving 1 base not matched to a gene. The germline gives CDR1 MNHNY, CDR2 SVGAGI (reference sequence). Written as DNA, the CDR3 is TGTGCCAGCAGTTACTCGGCGGGAGGGTCCTACGAGCAGTACTTC. Translated: CASSYSAGGSYEQYF.

In its sample, this clonotype was seen many times. The chain uses TRBV5-1 and TRBJ2-3; unclear D gene. Trimming shortened V by 0 bases and J by 2 bases, and 7 bases separated the two germline ends. The CDR3 is 14 amino acids. Per the germline V gene, CDR1 is SGHRS and CDR2 is YFSETQ. The DNA for the CDR3 is TGCGCCAGCAGCTTGGCACAGCTCACAGATACGCAGTATTTT. Translation: CASSLAQLTDTQYF.

This clonotype has a handful of counts. The rearrangement links TRBV7-2 to TRBJ2-7, with D perhaps TRBD2 (6 bases). The CDR3 consists of 15 residues. The germline V gene has CDR1 SGHTA and CDR2 FQGNSA. Trimming removed 5 bases at V and 3 bases at J, with 17 bases between. The CDR3 sequence is CASSPRRGSGYEQYF. In DNA, the CDR3 is TGTGCCAGCAGCCCACGTCGGGGTAGCGGCTACGAGCAGTACTTC. Full variable domain (outside the CDR3, taken from reference TRBV7-2 and TRBJ2-7): GAGVSQSPSNKVTEKGKDVELRCDPISGHTALYWYRQSLGQGLEFLIYFQGNSAPDKSGLPSDRFSAERTGGSVSTLTIQRTQQEDSAVYLCASSPRRGSGYEQYFGPGTRLTVT.

This clonotype was observed at least ten times. The V call is TRBV7-2, the J call TRBJ2-1; 7 bases fit TRBD2. The CDR3 spans 14 residues. Germline CDR1 reads SGHTA; CDR2 reads FQGNSA. J was trimmed by 7 bases and V by 7 bases; bases with no gene match: 10. CDR3 DNA sequence: TGTGCCAGCACCCCGGGAGGTATCCGGAATGAGCAGTTCTTC. This translates into CASTPGGIRNEQFF.

Ten or more counts support this clonotype. The V gene is TRBV12-3 or TRBV12-4, the J gene TRBJ2-1; 7 nucleotides match TRBD2. The CDR3 sequence is 14 residues long. Germline trimming cut 8 bases from V and 10 bases from J; bases unmatched to any gene: 14. As DNA, the CDR3 is TGTGCCAGCTGGGGGGGTACCCACGTTGGGGAGCAGTTCTTC. As protein: CASWGGTHVGEQFF.

This clonotype has a count of ten or more. The V and J genes are TRBV15 and TRBJ2-3, with D perhaps TRBD2 (6 bases). V was pared by 4 bases and J by 5 bases, with 19 bases between. The CDR3 is 16 residues long. Germline CDR1 is LNHNV and CDR2 is YYDKDF (reference sequence). CDR3 coding DNA: TGTGCCACCAGCACGCTGGGGGGTCCTGTCATAGATACGCAGTATTTT. Translating it yields CATSTLGGPVIDTQYF.

Many counts were recorded for this clonotype. The chain carries TRBV7-9 and TRBJ2-1; possible D gene TRBD2, 5 bases. The CDR3 is 15 amino acids. V was cut by 5 bases and J by 1 base, with 12 bases left in between. Germline CDR1 is SEHNR and CDR2 is FQNEAQ (reference sequence). CDR3 nucleotides: TGTGCCAGCAGCCCCTTGGGCGGGTCCTACAATGAGCAGTTCTTC. This sequence encodes CASSPLGGSYNEQFF.

This rearrangement joins TRBV6-5 to TRBJ2-2, with 9 bases that match TRBD2. V lost 0 bases to trimming and J lost 2 bases; unmatched junction nucleotides: 4. The CDR3 runs 17 residues. The V gene's germline CDR1 is MNHEY and CDR2 SVGAGI. The CDR3 DNA sequence: TGTGCCAGCAGTTACTCTGCCCTAGCGGGAAACACCGGGGAGCTGTTTTTT. Translating it yields CASSYSALAGNTGELFF.

Many counts were recorded for this clonotype. V is TRBV27 and J is TRBJ2-1; 9 bases are shared with TRBD2. The junction had 7 bases not matched to a gene; V was cut back by 7 bases and J by 6 bases. This CDR3 contains 14 residues. CDR1 and CDR2 (germline): MNHEY, SMNVEV (reference sequence). The CDR3 region has the DNA TGTGCCAGCAAGTCGGCGGGAGGGCTCAATGAGCAGTTCTTC. This translates into CASKSAGGLNEQFF.